These 12 T cell receptor beta chains were sequenced from one sample in a study of blood T cell repertoires in COVID-19 (dated by TCRdb to 2018 to 2021). The library was prepared using the immunoSEQ multiplex PCR assay. The source is immuneACCESS, and TCRdb retained only in-frame sequences with V and J called. Part of the clones is not carried over; for the studies checked, unresolved V genes explain less than half of this, and the remainder is unexplained. The sample table lists 220,000 or so clones, around 90% of them with a count of one. The leading ten clones occupy roughly 16% of the sample. The specimen sequenced was PBMCs or T cells enriched from blood (not recorded which). These TCRs come from a man aged 30-40 years who had been exposed to COVID-19.

This chain uses TRBV7-9 with TRBJ2-7; 8 nucleotides align to TRBD1. In germline, CDR1 is SEHNR, CDR2 FQNEAQ (reference sequence). V lost 5 bases, J lost 0 bases, and 9 bases stayed unmatched. There are 16 residues in the CDR3. In nucleotides, the CDR3 is TGTGCCAGCAGCCACTCCGCCGGGACAGGCTCCTACGAGCAGTACTTC. Translation: CASSHSAGTGSYEQYF.

The chain uses TRBV30 and TRBJ2-1; TRBD1 might be the D (5 bases). The CDR3 is 15 amino acids. The ends were cut back, 5 bases at V and 2 bases at J, with 16 bases in the middle. Germline V gene data show CDR1 as GTSNPN and CDR2 as SVGIG (reference sequence). CDR3 protein: CAWCDSLPTYNEQFF. CDR3 coding DNA: TGTGCCTGGTGCGACAGCCTACCTACCTACAATGAGCAGTTCTTC. The complete variable domain, with remaining parts taken from reference TRBV30 and TRBJ2-1, reads SQTIHQWPATLVQPVGSPLSLECTVEGTSNPNLYWYRQAAGRGLQLLFYSVGIGQISSEVPQNLSASRPQDRQFILSSKKLLLSDSGFYLCAWCDSLPTYNEQFFGPGTRLTVL.

There are a few counts of this clone. The V and J genes are TRBV5-6 and TRBJ1-1; D is undetermined. Germline V lookup: CDR1 SGHDT, CDR2 YYEEEE. The germline V and J ends were trimmed by 4 bases and 3 bases, with 10 bases remaining between them. This CDR3 contains 13 residues. CDR3 sequence: CASSRREDTEAFF. CDR3 nucleotide sequence: TGTGCCAGCAGCCGAAGGGAGGACACTGAAGCTTTCTTT.

The genes are TRBV7-9 and TRBJ1-5, with D possibly matching TRBD1 (5 bases). Germline V gene sequence: CDR1 SEHNR, CDR2 FQNEAQ (reference sequence). This CDR3 has 14 residues. Trimming took 5 bases from V and 10 from J, leaving 18 bases between them. The CDR3 DNA follows: TGTGCCAGCAGCCCCGGGACTGCCGCGCGACCCCAGCATTTT. This sequence encodes CASSPGTAARPQHF.

This chain uses TRBV5-4 with TRBJ2-1, with 9 positions matching TRBD2. The germline V gene has CDR1 SGHNT and CDR2 YYREEE (reference sequence). The CDR3 is made up of 15 amino acids. The ends lost 4 bases at V and 4 bases at J; junction bases unmatched: 6. The CDR3 protein is CASSPTSGLYNEQFF. The CDR3 nucleotides read TGTGCCAGCAGCCCTACTAGCGGGCTTTACAATGAGCAGTTCTTC.

This chain connects TRBV2 to TRBJ2-7; 9 positions match TRBD2. V dropped 7 bases and J dropped 2; count of bases not matched to a gene: 3. The germline V gene has CDR1 SNHLY and CDR2 FYNNEI. This CDR3 has 13 amino acids. CDR3 in DNA: TGTGCCAGCAACGGCGGGGGGGCCTACGAGCAGTACTTC. This sequence encodes CASNGGGAYEQYF. Looking up the rest from reference TRBV2 and TRBJ2-7 gives the full variable domain: EPEVTQTPSHQVTQMGQEVILRCVPISNHLYFYWYRQILGQKVEFLVSFYNNEISEKSEIFDDQFSVERPDGSNFTLKIRSTKLEDSAMYFCASNGGGAYEQYFGPGTRLTVT.

The CDR3 DNA sequence: TGTGCCAGCATGTCGGGACTAGGCTACGAGCAGTACTTC. It encodes CASMSGLGYEQYF. The chain is built from TRBV2 and TRBJ2-7; 8 bases fit TRBD2. CDR1 and CDR2 from the germline V gene are SNHLY and FYNNEI. The CDR3 runs to 13 residues. V was clipped by 7 bases and J by 3 bases; unmatched bases: 5.

The chain links TRBV7-9 to TRBJ2-1; TRBD1 is a possible D gene (5 bases). V was cut by 4 bases and J by 2 bases, with 15 bases left in between. This CDR3 region has 16 residues. Germline CDR1 reads SEHNR; CDR2 reads FQNEAQ (reference sequence). CDR3 region: CASSSPDSDPYNEQFF. The DNA for the CDR3 is TGTGCCAGCAGCTCCCCTGACAGCGACCCCTACAATGAGCAGTTCTTC.

This clone came up a few times. CDR3 in amino acids: CASLRGRETEAFF. The CDR3 region has the DNA TGTGCCAGCCTACGGGGTCGCGAAACTGAAGCTTTCTTT. The chain links TRBV5-8 to TRBJ1-1; no reliable D call. The V gene lost 7 bases and the J gene lost 5 bases, with 15 bases spanning the gap. The CDR3 runs to 13 residues. Germline lookup yields CDR1 SGHTS and CDR2 YDEGEE.

This chain connects TRBV12-5 to TRBJ2-7; 7 bases match TRBD2. Germline trimming cut 3 bases from V and 3 bases from J; bases unmatched to any gene: 17. The germline V gene has CDR1 LGHNT and CDR2 FRNRAP. The CDR3 spans 18 residues. CDR3 coding DNA: TGTGCTAGTGGTTTTTCGGGGTGGAGAGAGCGGGGATACTACGAGCAGTACTTC. Translating it yields CASGFSGWRERGYYEQYF.

This chain uses TRBV29-1 with TRBJ1-3, with D hard to call. V gave up 7 bases and J gave up 9 bases, with 13 bases separating them. Germline loops: CDR1 SQVTM, CDR2 ANQGSEA. CDR3 length: 11 residues. CDR3 nucleotide sequence: TGCAGCGCCGCTCTAGGCACCACCATATATTTT. Its translation is CSAALGTTIYF.

The chain carries TRBV7-3 and TRBJ2-5, with 11 bases matching TRBD2. Per germline, CDR1 SGHTA and CDR2 FQGTGA. Trimming cost V 1 base and J 2 bases; bases outside gene matches: 6. This CDR3 has 17 amino acids. CDR3 in DNA: TGTGCCAGCAGCTTAAACGGTGGGACTAGCGGACAAGAGACCCAGTACTTC. Encoded protein: CASSLNGGTSGQETQYF.